The 14 T cell receptor beta chains below come from one sample, sequenced in a study of T cell responses to AZD1222 COVID-19 vaccine. The table came from immunoSEQ multiplex PCR; TCRdb's copy has only in-frame clones and leaves some out. The table records more than 95,000 clones, around 90% of them present only once. The sequences come from peripheral blood, collected 28 days after the second AZD1222 dose. The receptors come from an adult who received the AZD1222 COVID-19 vaccine.

The chain employs TRBV9 and TRBJ1-3, with D perhaps matching TRBD1 (5 bases). CDR1 and CDR2 from the germline V gene are SGDLS and YYNGEE. CDR3 length equals 14 residues. The ends were cut back, 3 bases at V and 7 bases at J, with 14 bases in the middle. The CDR3 region is CASSGATGPNTIYF. In DNA form, the CDR3 reads TGTGCCAGCAGCGGGGCCACGGGACCCAACACCATATATTTT.

This chain links TRBV18 with TRBJ2-7; D perhaps matches TRBD1 (5 bases). The germline gives CDR1 KGHSH, CDR2 LQKENI. This CDR3 has 13 residues. V lost 3 bases and J 4 bases, leaving 10 bases between the germline ends. In DNA form, the CDR3 reads TGTGCCAGCTCACCCGTGGGGCTTTACGAGCAGTACTTC. Translating gives CASSPVGLYEQYF.

This clone was seen a handful of times. The chain uses TRBV2 and TRBJ1-1; D not resolved. Germline V CDR1 and CDR2: SNHLY, FYNNEI. There are 11 residues in the CDR3. V was clipped by 7 bases and J by 1 base, with 4 bases between them. The CDR3 is CASIPNTEAFF. The CDR3, as DNA: TGTGCCAGCATACCGAACACTGAAGCTTTCTTT.

V is TRBV4-2 and J is TRBJ1-5; 7 positions match TRBD1. V gave up 5 bases and J gave up 7 bases; unmatched junction bases: 11. Germline lookup yields CDR1 LGHNA and CDR2 YNFKEQ. The CDR3 runs 15 residues. The CDR3 here is CASSAAGGGRQPQHF. As DNA, the CDR3 is TGTGCCAGCAGCGCAGCCGGAGGGGGCAGGCAGCCCCAGCATTTT.

The sample holds one count of this clone. The V gene is TRBV18, the J gene TRBJ2-2, with TRBD2 matching 8 bases. V was clipped by 6 bases and J by 3 bases; unmatched bases: 9. The CDR3 runs 16 residues. From germline, CDR1 is KGHSH and CDR2 LQKENI. The CDR3 bases are TGTGCCAGCTCCCTCCGACTAGCGAAACACACCGGGGAGCTGTTTTTT. Its translation is CASSLRLAKHTGELFF.

This rearrangement joins TRBV19 to TRBJ1-2; no clear D gene. V was pared by 4 bases and J by 8 bases, with 14 bases between. Germline CDR1 and CDR2: LNHDA and SQIVND (reference sequence). The CDR3 spans 13 residues. The CDR3 bases are TGTGCCAGTAGTACCACTCGGGGAGGAGGCTACACCTTC. Amino acids: CASSTTRGGGYTF.

The chain joins TRBV14 to TRBJ2-2, with unresolved D. The length of the CDR3 is 13 residues. Germline V lookup: CDR1 SGHDN, CDR2 FVKESK. V gave up 1 base and J gave up 6 bases, with 6 bases separating them. CDR3 nucleotide sequence: TGTGCCAGCAGCCAAGTTAAAGCCGGGGAGCTGTTTTTT. Its translation is CASSQVKAGELFF.

V and J are TRBV19 and TRBJ1-6, with D uncertain. Trimming cost V 7 bases and J 6 bases, with 10 bases left between them. The CDR3 loop spans 13 amino acids. Looked up from germline, CDR1 is LNHDA and CDR2 is SQIVND (reference sequence). The CDR3 protein is CASMLTFNSPLHF. The CDR3 region has the DNA TGTGCCAGTATGCTTACTTTTAATTCACCCCTCCACTTT.

This chain connects TRBV11-2 to TRBJ2-5; D is uncertain. The CDR3 sequence is 14 residues long. V was clipped by 5 bases and J by 8 bases, with 18 bases between them. The V gene's germline CDR1 is SGHAT and CDR2 FQNNGV. The CDR3 is CASSPEETRATQYF. The CDR3 nucleotides read TGTGCCAGCAGCCCTGAGGAGACCCGAGCAACCCAGTACTTC.

The DNA of the CDR3 is TGTGCCACCAGGACCGACAATAGCAATCAGCCCCAGCATTTT. It codes for CATRTDNSNQPQHF. The gene calls are TRBV28 and TRBJ1-5; D is undetermined. CDR3 length equals 14 residues. Trimming pared 10 bases from V and 0 bases from J, leaving 13 bases between. Per the germline V gene, CDR1 is MDHEN and CDR2 is SYDVKM.

The CDR3 sequence is CATGGGNGLYQYF. CDR3 DNA sequence: TGTGCCACGGGGGGAGGTAACGGACTCTATCAGTACTTC. The chain carries TRBV6-5 and TRBJ2-4, with TRBD2 matching 7 bases. The CDR3 is made up of 13 amino acids. Germline trimming cut 10 bases from V and 12 bases from J; bases unmatched to any gene: 15. Germline CDR1 reads MNHEY; CDR2 reads SVGAGI.

The V call is TRBV27, the J call TRBJ2-1, with D perhaps matching TRBD1 (6 bases). CDR3 length equals 14 residues. The V end was cut by 1 base, the J end by 5 bases, with 9 bases between. Germline CDR1 MNHEY, CDR2 SMNVEV (reference sequence). This chain's CDR3 is CASSLWDNDNEQFF. DNA of the CDR3: TGTGCCAGCAGTTTATGGGACAACGACAATGAGCAGTTCTTC.

The rearrangement links TRBV28 to TRBJ1-1; D gene ambiguous. The CDR3 runs to 15 residues. Germline CDR1 and CDR2: MDHEN and SYDVKM. V dropped 5 bases and J dropped 5 bases, with 18 bases sitting between them. The CDR3 DNA reads as TGTGCCAGCAGTCCGCCAAGGAGGAGAGGTACTGAAGCTTTCTTT. It is translated as CASSPPRRRGTEAFF.

This clone has just one count. J is TRBJ1-5 and V is TRBV7-2; possible D gene TRBD1, 5 bases. CDR3 length: 15 amino acids. Germline values: CDR1 SGHTA, CDR2 FQGNSA. V lost 5 bases and J 0 bases, leaving 11 bases between the germline ends. CDR3 DNA: TGTGCCAGCAGCGGTGGGGGGATTAGCAATCAGCCCCAGCATTTT. This encodes CASSGGGISNQPQHF.